This T cell receptor beta chain was sequenced in a study of T cell responses to AZD1222 COVID-19 vaccine. CDR3 length equals 13 residues. CDR1 is MNHEY and CDR2 is SVGAGI in the germline V gene. V was pared by 6 bases and J by 1 base, with 9 bases between. Findings and limits, study-wide: The donor group comprised mostly white British people and more females; the analysis possibly underestimated clonal diversity.

Sequencing used immunoSEQ multiplex PCR; TCRdb keeps in-frame clones, though not all of them. The sample gives some 170,000 clones, approximately 94% of which show up once; approximately 2.5% is in the top ten. To note about this clone: Its antigen remains unknown.

Sequencing used peripheral blood, obtained on day 0 of AZD1222 vaccination. The sequence was obtained from an adult in good health. V usage is TRBV6-5 and J usage is TRBJ1-1; a possible D gene is TRBD1 (5 bases). The CDR3 DNA follows: TGTGCCAGCAGCTCAGGGCCGAACACTGAAGCTTTCTTT. The encoded protein is CASSSGPNTEAFF.